This T cell receptor (beta chain) originates from a study of T cell responses to AZD1222 COVID-19 vaccine. Overall study results and limits: Seropositive at baseline were only a handful of AZD1222 recipients. A reported finding is that nearly half of spike-specific TCRs target unmutated variant regions.

The germline V gene has CDR1 SQVTM and CDR2 ANQGSEA. This CDR3 spans 14 amino acids. V shed 4 bases, J shed 4 bases, and the junction held 4 bases outside the gene matches. Produced via immunoSEQ multiplex PCR; TCRdb's table is partial and in-frame only. The repertoire includes some 200,000 clones, approximately 89% of them detected once, and about 1.7% sits in the top ten. With regard to this clone: Its antigen is as yet unknown.

The sequencing used peripheral blood, collected 28 days after the second AZD1222 dose. The sequence was collected from an adult who received the AZD1222 COVID-19 vaccine. The V call is TRBV29-1, the J call TRBJ1-1; the match to TRBD1 covers 12 bases. Here the CDR3 reads CSVVGTGGFTEAFF. In DNA form, the CDR3 reads TGCAGCGTTGTCGGGACAGGGGGCTTCACTGAAGCTTTCTTT.